The table lists the clone carrying this T cell receptor (beta chain) with a few counts. Its cognate antigen is unknown. This specimen belongs to a study of T-cell memory formation after mild COVID-19. Across the whole study: There were largely donor-specific TCR clusters.

Findings and caveats of the study: Clones shrinking from day 15 to 85 showed even CD4/CD8 mixes; later expanders tilted CD4+. Among contracting clones, CD4+ were mainly CM/EM and CD8+ enriched in EMRA. Researchers found some responding clones in pre-infection memory, a sign that cross-reactive memory joined.

Germline CDR1 reads MNHNS; CDR2 reads SASEGT. The CDR3 runs to 12 residues. Between the trimmed V and J ends, which lost 8 bases and 3 bases, there was a span of 11 bases. TCRdb reprocessed the 5' RACE reads via MiXCR and lists one record per CDR3 protein. The table has around 250,000 distinct CDR3 sequences, over 8.5% seen once. The chain carries TRBV6-1 and TRBJ2-7; no clear D gene. The sequence was obtained from a man between 18 and 35 years old who had mild COVID-19 (a few samples of this study predate the infection). Cell type and time point are not known. Source material: PBMCs or a T cell subset sorted from them (not recorded which). In DNA form, the CDR3 reads TGTGCCAGCGGGCGGTGGGGCTACGAGCAGTACTTC. It translates to CASGRWGYEQYF.